What follows are 23 T cell receptor beta chains derived from one specimen sequenced in a study of neoadjuvant nivolumab and ipilimumab in lung cancer. Measured with immunoSEQ multiplex PCR; TCRdb has only the in-frame clones, and not every one. The table records tens of thousands of clones, roughly 89% of them present only once. The source was blood, collected before neoadjuvant nivolumab, alone or with ipilimumab. These receptor sequences come from an adult with non-small cell lung cancer. Some clones in this sample may be carry-over from other donors' samples.

The genes are TRBV5-1 and TRBJ2-2, with D hard to call. Germline assignment: CDR1 SGHRS and CDR2 YFSETQ. This CDR3 has 15 residues. V gave up 2 bases and J gave up 1 base, with 9 bases separating them. This chain's CDR3 is CASSFTGWNTGELFF. CDR3 bases: TGCGCCAGCAGCTTCACGGGTTGGAACACCGGGGAGCTGTTTTTT.

The rearrangement uses TRBV6-4 and TRBJ2-5; 7 bases are shared with TRBD2. Trimming took 3 bases from V and 5 from J; bases not matched to a gene: 3. The CDR3 runs to 13 residues. The germline V gene has CDR1 MRHNA and CDR2 SNTAGT. As DNA, the CDR3 is TGTGCCAGCAGTGAGCAGGGAGGGGAGACCCAGTACTTC. It is translated as CASSEQGGETQYF.

In this sample, this clone turned up once. The chain employs TRBV30 and TRBJ2-3, with D maybe TRBD2 (5 bases). Trimming left V 2 bases short and J 4 bases short, with 7 bases between. Germline assignment: CDR1 GTSNPN and CDR2 SVGIG (reference sequence). This CDR3 comprises 12 residues. CDR3 sequence (DNA): TGTGCCTGGAGTCCCGGGGCAGATACGCAGTATTTT. Amino acids: CAWSPGADTQYF.

The genes are TRBV6-1 and TRBJ1-2; D is perhaps TRBD1 (6 bases). CDR1 and CDR2 (germline): MNHNS, SASEGT. Trimming stripped 2 bases from V and 6 bases from J, with 10 bases between. This CDR3 spans 13 amino acids. CDR3 sequence (DNA): TGTGCCAGCAGTGAATACCAGGGGAATGGCTACACCTTC. Protein product: CASSEYQGNGYTF.

This clone was recorded only once. The genes are TRBV11-2 and TRBJ2-1; 11 bases line up with TRBD2. V gave up 1 base and J gave up 5 bases; unmatched junction bases: 13. This CDR3 contains 19 residues. CDR1 is SGHAT and CDR2 is FQNNGV in the germline V gene. CDR3 amino acids: CASSLGFLSGTSGHNEQFF. The CDR3 nucleotides read TGTGCCAGCAGCTTAGGGTTTTTGTCGGGGACTAGCGGCCACAATGAGCAGTTCTTC.

The CDR3 protein is CASGQGHEKLFF. CDR3 coding DNA: TGTGCCAGCGGACAGGGTCATGAAAAACTGTTTTTT. The chain links TRBV27 to TRBJ1-4, with 8 positions matching TRBD1. Trimming cost V 8 bases and J 6 bases; bases outside gene matches: 2. CDR1 and CDR2 (germline): MNHEY, SMNVEV (reference sequence). The CDR3 is 12 amino acids.

The rearrangement joins TRBV30 to TRBJ2-7; the D gene is possibly TRBD2 (5 bases). The CDR3 is made up of 12 amino acids. Germline V gives CDR1 GTSNPN, CDR2 SVGIG (reference sequence). Trimming cost V 2 bases and J 5 bases, with 10 bases left between them. DNA of the CDR3: TGTGCCTGGAGTCAAGAGGAGGACGAGCAGTACTTC. Its protein is CAWSQEEDEQYF.

The chain combines TRBV18 with TRBJ2-2, with D tentatively TRBD1 (5 bases). This CDR3 is built from 14 residues. V was cut by 4 bases and J by 1 base, with 7 bases left in between. CDR1 and CDR2 from the germline V gene are KGHSH and LQKENI. In nucleotides, the CDR3 is TGTGCCAGCTCACTCGGACAGAACACCGGGGAGCTGTTTTTT. As protein: CASSLGQNTGELFF.

The chain is built from TRBV7-2 and TRBJ2-1, with 8 bases identical to TRBD1. The CDR3 totals 15 residues. J lost 5 bases, V lost 5 bases, and 8 bases had no gene match. Germline V CDR1 and CDR2: SGHTA, FQGNSA. The CDR3 nucleotides are TGTGCCAGCAGCCAGGGACAGGAATCCCACAATGAGCAGTTCTTC. Its translation is CASSQGQESHNEQFF.

The chain recombines TRBV2 with TRBJ2-2, with D perhaps TRBD2 (5 bases). Trimming took 7 bases from V and 5 from J, leaving 11 bases between them. Germline values: CDR1 SNHLY, CDR2 FYNNEI. There are 13 residues in the CDR3. This CDR3 is CASIRTRTGELFF. As DNA, the CDR3 is TGTGCCAGCATCCGGACTCGAACCGGGGAGCTGTTTTTT.

V usage is TRBV2 and J usage is TRBJ2-1, with a tentative D call TRBD2 (6 bases). Germline CDR1 is SNHLY and CDR2 is FYNNEI. V was cut by 4 bases and J by 6 bases, with 13 bases left in between. CDR3 length: 14 amino acids. The CDR3 DNA sequence: TGTGCCAGCAGTGCTGGAGGGAGGACCAATGAGCAGTTCTTC. As protein: CASSAGGRTNEQFF.

Here the CDR3 DNA reads TGTGCCAGCAGCTTAGGGGCAGAAGGAAGCAATCAGCCCCAGCATTTT. Translated: CASSLGAEGSNQPQHF. V and J are TRBV7-9 and TRBJ1-5; the D is unclear. This CDR3 has 16 residues. V shed 1 base and J shed 1 base, with 11 bases lying between them. The germline gives CDR1 SEHNR, CDR2 FQNEAQ (reference sequence).

This chain connects TRBV6-5 to TRBJ1-1; no firm D call. Trimming cost V 11 bases and J 0 bases, with 7 bases left between them. The V gene's germline CDR1 is MNHEY and CDR2 SVGAGI. CDR3 length equals 11 residues. CDR3 loop: CAGKVNTEAFF. The DNA for the CDR3 is TGTGCCGGTAAGGTGAACACTGAAGCTTTCTTT.

The chain is built from TRBV6-5 and TRBJ1-2, with a tentative D call TRBD1 (6 bases). V lost 6 bases and J 4 bases, leaving 12 bases between the germline ends. Germline V gene data show CDR1 as MNHEY and CDR2 as SVGAGI. The CDR3 extends over 13 amino acids. As DNA, the CDR3 is TGTGCCAGCAGGGGCAGGGGCGGCTATGGCTACACCTTC. Amino acids: CASRGRGGYGYTF.

The rearrangement joins TRBV14 to TRBJ1-2; no clear D. The CDR3 has 15 residues. Germline lookup yields CDR1 SGHDN and CDR2 FVKESK. The ends were cut back, 1 base at V and 4 bases at J, with 13 bases in the middle. As DNA, the CDR3 is TGTGCCAGCAGCCAAGGGGCGGGAAGGAGCTATGGCTACACCTTC. Residues: CASSQGAGRSYGYTF.

About this clone: Compared with germline, one end of the junction differs, possibly owing to a read error. The chain joins TRBV6-5 to TRBJ2-3; 9 bases match TRBD2. From germline, CDR1 is MNHEY and CDR2 SVGAGI. CDR3 length equals 14 residues. CDR3 sequence reads: CASTAGTSIDTQYF. The CDR3 DNA follows: TGTGCCAGCACCGCCGGGACTAGCATAGATACGCAGTATTTT.

This chain joins TRBV30 and TRBJ2-7; TRBD2 matches at 7 bases. In germline, CDR1 is GTSNPN, CDR2 SVGIG (reference sequence). CDR3 length equals 13 residues. Losses at the gene ends were 7 bases for V and 2 bases for J; bases not matched to a gene: 8. CDR3 nucleotides: TGTGCCTTCTTCGGCGGGAGCACCTACGAGCAGTACTTC. Translating it yields CAFFGGSTYEQYF.

The rearrangement uses TRBV6-1 and TRBJ2-5, with D hard to call. The V and J ends lost 8 bases and 1 base respectively, with 11 bases between them. CDR1 is MNHNS, CDR2 SASEGT, per germline. The length of the CDR3 is 13 residues. The CDR3 sequence: CASDPGPQETQYF. The CDR3 region has the DNA TGTGCCAGCGATCCGGGCCCCCAAGAGACCCAGTACTTC.

The rearrangement uses TRBV29-1 and TRBJ2-3, with D perhaps matching TRBD1 (5 bases). The CDR3 length is 13 residues. Between the trimmed V and J ends, which lost 7 bases and 2 bases, there was a span of 13 bases. Germline V gene lookup returns CDR1 SQVTM and CDR2 ANQGSEA. Written as DNA, the CDR3 is TGCAGCGGCAGGGTTAACCCCACAGATACGCAGTATTTT. Protein product: CSGRVNPTDTQYF.

The chain recombines TRBV6-6 with TRBJ1-3, with 8 positions matching TRBD1. The CDR3 totals 15 residues. Germline CDR1 is MNHNY and CDR2 is SVGAGI (reference sequence). With V trimmed by 5 bases and J by 3 bases, 6 bases remained unmatched. In DNA, the CDR3 is TGTGCCAGCAGTCGAGGACAGGGAGGTGGAAACACCATATATTTT. Encoded protein: CASSRGQGGGNTIYF.

The chain links TRBV29-1 to TRBJ1-2; D is ambiguous. V was trimmed by 1 base and J by 7 bases, leaving 10 bases between them. Germline assignment: CDR1 SQVTM and CDR2 ANQGSEA. CDR3 length: 12 amino acids. CDR3 protein: CSVEATEAGYTF. For the CDR3, the DNA is TGCAGCGTTGAAGCTACAGAGGCTGGCTACACCTTC.

The J gene is TRBJ2-7, the V gene TRBV30, with D uncertain. Per germline, CDR1 GTSNPN and CDR2 SVGIG (reference sequence). This CDR3 spans 16 amino acids. V lost 2 bases to trimming and J lost 5 bases, with 22 bases between them. In DNA, the CDR3 is TGTGCCTGGAGTAACCCAGGCCTTTTCGGTCACCACGAGCAGTACTTC. Its translation is CAWSNPGLFGHHEQYF.

This chain uses TRBV6-5 with TRBJ1-5; possible D gene TRBD1, 5 bases. The V end lost 6 bases, the J end lost 9 bases, and 18 bases lay between the germline ends. Looked up from germline, CDR1 is MNHEY and CDR2 is SVGAGI. The CDR3 length is 14 residues. CDR3 sequence: CASRTRHPQGPQHF. CDR3 DNA: TGTGCCAGCAGAACCCGACACCCTCAGGGGCCCCAGCATTTT.